The 30 T cell receptor beta chains below all came from one sample that was sequenced in a study of cytomegalovirus exposure and HLA in healthy donors (dated by TCRdb to the late 2010s). Library preparation was by the immunoSEQ multiplex PCR assay. For the multiplex PCR, a mixture combining 60 forward primers for TCR Vbeta segments and 13 reverse primers for TCR Jbeta segments was used. TCRdb carries this immuneACCESS record with in-frame sequences only. Its versions omit some clonotypes, under half of them owing to an unresolved V gene in the studies checked, with the rest unexplained. The sample table records around 300,000 clones; roughly 70% of these occur just once. The ten most abundant clones make up around 2.3% of the sample. The sequenced sample consisted of PBMCs. Source of these receptors: a female donor in good health and CMV-seronegative.

This clone was found a few times. V is TRBV2 and J is TRBJ2-7, with a weak D call TRBD2 (5 bases). Germline CDR1 reads SNHLY; CDR2 reads FYNNEI. The CDR3 is made up of 15 amino acids. V was shortened by 8 bases and J by 1 base, with 18 bases between the two germline ends. DNA for the CDR3: TGTGCCAGCGGGCCGGCGGCGGGTCGTTCCTACGAGCAGTACTTC. Its protein product is CASGPAAGRSYEQYF.

The chain recombines TRBV7-9 with TRBJ2-7; 9 bases are a match to TRBD2. V shed 5 bases and J 9 bases; nucleotides not matched to a gene: 11. The CDR3 has 14 amino acids. Germline CDR1 and CDR2: SEHNR and FQNEAQ (reference sequence). The CDR3 coding sequence is TGTGCCAGCAGCCAGCGGGAGGCCCCACTGGGGCAGTACTTC. Translating gives CASSQREAPLGQYF.

The chain employs TRBV5-1 and TRBJ1-1; D might be TRBD1 (5 bases). The CDR3 runs to 14 residues. From germline, CDR1 is SGHRS and CDR2 YFSETQ. V lost 4 bases and J lost 6, with 16 bases in between. CDR3 bases: TGCGCCAGCAGCCTCTTAGGAGGAGGGGCTGAAGCTTTCTTT. Translation: CASSLLGGGAEAFF.

The chain uses TRBV5-1 and TRBJ1-1; weak D call: TRBD1 (5 bases). The CDR3 runs to 13 residues. V lost 2 bases, J lost 1 base, and 6 bases lay in between. Per germline, CDR1 SGHRS and CDR2 YFSETQ. The CDR3 is CASSFDRNTEAFF. Here the CDR3 DNA reads TGCGCCAGCAGCTTCGACAGGAACACTGAAGCTTTCTTT.

CDR3 sequence (DNA): TGTGCCAGTGAGGGGGGGGCAGGGAGAGCTTTCTTT. Its protein is CASEGGAGRAFF. The chain combines TRBV2 with TRBJ1-1; a possible D gene is TRBD1 (6 bases). Germline-derived CDR1 and CDR2 are SNHLY and FYNNEI. V was clipped by 9 bases and J by 10 bases, with 18 bases between them. The CDR3 is 12 residues long.

This CDR3 reads CASSDLGGGPRGKEQFF. DNA of the CDR3: TGTGCCAGCAGTGACTTGGGGGGTGGACCCCGAGGAAAAGAGCAGTTCTTC. The gene calls are TRBV6-1 and TRBJ2-1; D is possibly TRBD2 (6 bases). V was shortened by 3 bases and J by 10 bases, with 25 bases between the two germline ends. The CDR3 length is 17 residues. Germline lookup yields CDR1 MNHNS and CDR2 SASEGT.

The chain couples TRBV11-3 to TRBJ2-5; a weak D match, TRBD2 (5 bases). Deletions cut 5 bases from V and 5 bases from J, with 9 bases between. CDR1 SGHNT and CDR2 YENEEA come from the germline V gene. The CDR3 is 12 amino acids. This CDR3 reads CASSPLAETQYF. CDR3 in DNA: TGTGCCAGCAGCCCCTTAGCGGAGACCCAGTACTTC.

The rearrangement joins TRBV10-2 to TRBJ2-2; D gene unclear. There are 11 residues in the CDR3. Trimming took off 5 bases at V and 7 bases at J, with 5 bases between the two ends. The germline gives CDR1 WSHSY, CDR2 SAAADI. The CDR3 nucleotides are TGCGCCAGCAGTCGTAGCGGGGAGCTGTTTTTT. Protein product: CASSRSGELFF.

The chain has TRBV5-4 and TRBJ2-2, with D tentatively TRBD2 (7 bases). CDR3 length equals 15 residues. CDR1 SGHNT and CDR2 YYREEE come from the germline V gene (reference sequence). With 4 bases removed from V and 2 bases from J, the gap between germline ends came to 12 bases. In DNA form, the CDR3 reads TGTGCCAGCAGCAGGGGGGACTATAACACCGGGGAGCTGTTTTTT. Its protein is CASSRGDYNTGELFF.

The chain uses TRBV2 and TRBJ2-5, with 14 bases matching TRBD2. The germline CDR1 and CDR2 sequences are SNHLY and FYNNEI. Trimming cost V 7 bases and J 5 bases; bases outside gene matches: 6. The CDR3 totals 15 residues. The CDR3 DNA follows: TGTGCCAGCAAGAGTCGGACTAGCGGGAGGGAGACCCAGTACTTC. It codes for CASKSRTSGRETQYF.

The chain employs TRBV28 and TRBJ2-1; 9 bases fit TRBD2. V trimming: 6 bases; J trimming: 8 bases; junction bases outside the gene matches: 14. CDR1 and CDR2 (germline): MDHEN, SYDVKM. The CDR3 contains 16 residues. Written as DNA, the CDR3 is TGTGCCAGCAGCTCTCGGGGTAGCGGGAGTCTCTATGAGCAGTTCTTC. Its protein product is CASSSRGSGSLYEQFF.

This clone appeared a few times. The chain has TRBV7-9 and TRBJ1-2; a possible D gene is TRBD1 (6 bases). The CDR3 consists of 14 residues. The germline V gene encodes CDR1 SEHNR and CDR2 FQNEAQ (reference sequence). Deletions cut 4 bases from V and 4 bases from J, with 13 bases between. The chain's CDR3 is CASSSDRASYGYTF. In DNA, the CDR3 is TGTGCCAGCAGCTCGGACAGAGCCTCCTATGGCTACACCTTC. Together with reference TRBV7-9 and TRBJ1-2, the CDR3 gives the full variable domain: DTGVSQNPRHKITKRGQNVTFRCDPISEHNRLYWYRQTLGQGPEFLTYFQNEAQLEKSRLLSDRFSAERPKGSFSTLEIQRTEQGDSAMYLCASSSDRASYGYTFGSGTRLTVV.

J is TRBJ2-2 and V is TRBV15; 7 positions agree with TRBD2. Germline CDR1 and CDR2: LNHNV and YYDKDF (reference sequence). The CDR3 is made up of 16 amino acids. Trimming cost V 1 base and J 3 bases; bases outside gene matches: 5. The CDR3, as DNA: TGTGCCACCAGCAGAGGGGGTGCGGGAGACACCGGGGAGCTGTTTTTT. It translates to CATSRGGAGDTGELFF.

A single count supports this clone. The chain joins TRBV9 to TRBJ1-3; TRBD1 might be the D (6 bases). The V and J ends lost 0 bases and 4 bases respectively, with 20 bases between them. Germline assignment: CDR1 SGDLS and CDR2 YYNGEE. This CDR3 spans 18 amino acids. CDR3 amino acids: CASSVVPDNGQWGNTIYF. CDR3 bases: TGTGCCAGCAGCGTAGTCCCCGATAATGGACAGTGGGGAAACACCATATATTTT.

V and J are TRBV5-1 and TRBJ1-2; D gene unclear. This CDR3 is 14 amino acids long. V was pared by 0 bases and J by 8 bases, with 14 bases between. Per germline, CDR1 SGHRS and CDR2 YFSETQ. CDR3 sequence (DNA): TGCGCCAGCAGCTTGGACGGATCCACGGGGGGCTACACCTTC. It specifies CASSLDGSTGGYTF.

V is TRBV13 and J is TRBJ1-2, with 7 positions matching TRBD1. The CDR3 extends over 15 amino acids. V was pared by 2 bases and J by 3 bases, with 6 bases of the junction left unmatched. Germline CDR1 is PRHDT and CDR2 is FYEKMQ (reference sequence). The CDR3 region has the DNA TGTGCCAGCAGCTTATACAGGGGCGAGGACTATGGCTACACCTTC. Translation gives CASSLYRGEDYGYTF. The full variable domain, its missing parts supplied by reference TRBV13 and TRBJ1-2, is AAGVIQSPRHLIKEKRETATLKCYPIPRHDTVYWYQQGPGQDPQFLISFYEKMQSDKGSIPDRFSAQQFSDYHSELNMSSLELGDSALYFCASSLYRGEDYGYTFGSGTRLTVV.

The CDR3 reads CASSRWAQETQYF. In DNA form, the CDR3 reads TGTGCCAGCAGTAGGTGGGCCCAAGAGACCCAGTACTTC. The J gene is TRBJ2-5, the V gene TRBV11-2, with D unresolved. Germline V CDR1 and CDR2: SGHAT, FQNNGV. V lost 6 bases to trimming and J lost 1 base, with 9 bases between them. The CDR3 has 13 residues.

J is TRBJ2-1 and V is TRBV5-4; D gene unclear. There are 12 residues in the CDR3. V dropped 4 bases and J dropped 5 bases, with 7 bases sitting between them. Germline V gene lookup returns CDR1 SGHNT and CDR2 YYREEE (reference sequence). The CDR3 nucleotides read TGTGCCAGCAGCACTGAAGACAATGAGCAGTTCTTC. It encodes CASSTEDNEQFF.

The V call is TRBV6-1, the J call TRBJ2-7, with 11 bases identical to TRBD2. The germline V gene has CDR1 MNHNS and CDR2 SASEGT. Unmatched junction bases numbered 4, after V lost 2 bases and J lost 1 base. The CDR3 contains 16 residues. DNA for the CDR3: TGTGCCAGCAGTGAATGGTTAGCGGGAGGGTCCTACGAGCAGTACTTC. As protein: CASSEWLAGGSYEQYF.

The chain employs TRBV5-1 and TRBJ2-7; 10 bases line up with TRBD1. Germline values: CDR1 SGHRS, CDR2 YFSETQ. The J segment lost 4 bases and the V segment lost 0 bases, leaving 10 bases of the junction unmatched. This CDR3 comprises 17 residues. The CDR3 DNA reads as TGCGCCAGCAGCTTGGAGGGGACAGGGGTAGCGGGATACGAGCAGTACTTC. Its translation: CASSLEGTGVAGYEQYF. The whole variable domain, remainder taken from reference TRBV5-1 and TRBJ2-7, is KAGVTQTPRYLIKTRGQQVTLSCSPISGHRSVSWYQQTPGQGLQFLFEYFSETQRNKGNFPGRFSGRQFSNSRSEMNVSTLELGDSALYLCASSLEGTGVAGYEQYFGPGTRLTVT.

The chain joins TRBV19 to TRBJ1-2; TRBD1 is a possible D gene (6 bases). Germline V CDR1 and CDR2: LNHDA, SQIVND (reference sequence). Trimming took 4 bases from V and 7 from J, leaving 16 bases between them. CDR3 size: 14 residues. The CDR3 protein is CASSRQVSSGGYTF. CDR3 coding DNA: TGTGCCAGTAGTAGACAGGTTTCTTCGGGTGGCTACACCTTC.

The V gene is TRBV9, the J gene TRBJ1-2, with 12 positions matching TRBD1. The CDR3 runs to 14 residues. Trimming cost V 3 bases and J 8 bases; bases outside gene matches: 5. Germline assignment: CDR1 SGDLS and CDR2 YYNGEE. Here the CDR3 DNA reads TGTGCCAGCAGCGCGGGACAGGGGGCGTGGGGCTACACCTTC. Its protein is CASSAGQGAWGYTF. The variable domain in full, completed from reference TRBV9 and TRBJ1-2, reads DSGVTQTPKHLITATGQRVTLRCSPRSGDLSVYWYQQSLDQGLQFLIQYYNGEERAKGNILERFSAQQFPDLHSELNLSSLELGDSALYFCASSAGQGAWGYTFGSGTRLTVV.

The chain joins TRBV7-9 to TRBJ2-7, with D possibly matching TRBD1 (5 bases). The CDR3 covers 14 residues. Trimming took off 1 base at V and 0 bases at J, with 7 bases between the two ends. Germline CDR1 reads SEHNR; CDR2 reads FQNEAQ (reference sequence). CDR3 loop: CASSLGGISYEQYF. In DNA, the CDR3 is TGTGCCAGCAGCTTAGGGGGCATCTCCTACGAGCAGTACTTC.

This clone appeared once. The rearrangement joins TRBV6-1 to TRBJ1-2; no clear D. Trimming removed 8 bases from V and 1 base from J, with 17 bases in between. Germline V gives CDR1 MNHNS, CDR2 SASEGT. The CDR3 covers 15 residues. CDR3 sequence (DNA): TGTGCCAGCCGGGAGGAGCCTTTGGGTAACTATGGCTACACCTTC. Its translation: CASREEPLGNYGYTF.

This clone was counted once. The CDR3 DNA reads as TGCGCCAGCAGCTTGGAGGTCAGGCGCAGGGAGACCCAGTACTTC. It translates to CASSLEVRRRETQYF. The J gene is TRBJ2-5, the V gene TRBV5-1; D remains ambiguous. The V end lost 0 bases, the J end lost 5 bases, and 14 bases lay between the germline ends. This CDR3 region has 15 residues. The germline gives CDR1 SGHRS, CDR2 YFSETQ.

This clone came up once. This sequence joins TRBV7-2 and TRBJ2-7; 7 nucleotides line up with TRBD2. The CDR3 spans 15 residues. CDR1 is SGHTA, CDR2 FQGNSA, per germline. With 6 bases clipped from V and 3 bases from J, the junction kept 11 bases outside the gene matches. The CDR3 sequence is CASSFKGRERYEQYF. CDR3 nucleotides: TGTGCCAGCAGTTTCAAGGGGCGGGAGCGCTACGAGCAGTACTTC.

This clone was recorded only once. The chain uses TRBV4-1 and TRBJ2-5; maybe TRBD1 (6 bases). The CDR3 spans 13 residues. The germline gives CDR1 MGHRA, CDR2 YSYEKL. V lost 6 bases, J lost 3 bases, and 11 bases lay in between. The CDR3 is CASRLTGKETQYF. As DNA, the CDR3 is TGCGCCAGCAGATTGACAGGCAAAGAGACCCAGTACTTC.

V is TRBV28 and J is TRBJ1-5; 7 bases agree with TRBD1. V was clipped by 6 bases and J by 5 bases; unmatched bases: 4. Germline CDR1 reads MDHEN; CDR2 reads SYDVKM. The length of the CDR3 is 13 residues. The CDR3 DNA follows: TGTGCCAGCAGGCTACAGGGGTATCAGCCCCAGCATTTT. Its protein product is CASRLQGYQPQHF.

This chain joins TRBV30 and TRBJ1-5; a possible D gene is TRBD1 (5 bases). From germline, CDR1 is GTSNPN and CDR2 SVGIG (reference sequence). This CDR3 is 13 amino acids long. V was trimmed by 4 bases and J by 6 bases, leaving 13 bases between them. The DNA of the CDR3 is TGTGCCTGGACTCCTGGGGGAGGTCAGCCCCAGCATTTT. Translating it yields CAWTPGGGQPQHF.

The genes are TRBV7-9 and TRBJ2-7; 9 nucleotides line up with TRBD2. Germline V gives CDR1 SEHNR, CDR2 FQNEAQ (reference sequence). V was pared by 6 bases and J by 2 bases, with 20 bases of the junction left unmatched. The CDR3 consists of 19 residues. DNA of the CDR3: TGTGCCAGCAGTGTACACGGGGGAAAGGGCGGGAGGGGTCCCTACGAGCAGTACTTC. Protein product: CASSVHGGKGGRGPYEQYF.